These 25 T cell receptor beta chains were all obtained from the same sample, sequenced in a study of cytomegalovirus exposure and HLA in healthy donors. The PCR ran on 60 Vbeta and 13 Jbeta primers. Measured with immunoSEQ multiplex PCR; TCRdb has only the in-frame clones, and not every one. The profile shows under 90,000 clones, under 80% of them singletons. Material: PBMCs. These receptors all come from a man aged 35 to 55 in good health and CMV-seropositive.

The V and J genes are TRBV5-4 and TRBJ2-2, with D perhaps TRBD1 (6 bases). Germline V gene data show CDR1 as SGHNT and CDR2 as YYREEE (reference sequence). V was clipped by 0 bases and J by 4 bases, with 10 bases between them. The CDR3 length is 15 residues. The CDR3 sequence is CASSLAQGSTGELFF. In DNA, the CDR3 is TGTGCCAGCAGCTTGGCACAGGGAAGCACCGGGGAGCTGTTTTTT.

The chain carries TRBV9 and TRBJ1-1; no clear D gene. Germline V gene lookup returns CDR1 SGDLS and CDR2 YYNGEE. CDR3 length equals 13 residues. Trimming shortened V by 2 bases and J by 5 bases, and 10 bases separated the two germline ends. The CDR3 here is CASSVSGRTEAFF. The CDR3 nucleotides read TGTGCCAGCAGCGTTTCGGGGAGGACTGAAGCTTTCTTT.

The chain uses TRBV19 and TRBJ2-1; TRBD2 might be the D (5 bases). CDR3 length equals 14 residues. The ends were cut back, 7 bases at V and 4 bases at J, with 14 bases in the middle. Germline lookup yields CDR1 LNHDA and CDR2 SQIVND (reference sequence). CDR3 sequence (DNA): TGTGCCAGTAAGAACGGACTCCCTTACAATGAGCAGTTCTTC. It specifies CASKNGLPYNEQFF.

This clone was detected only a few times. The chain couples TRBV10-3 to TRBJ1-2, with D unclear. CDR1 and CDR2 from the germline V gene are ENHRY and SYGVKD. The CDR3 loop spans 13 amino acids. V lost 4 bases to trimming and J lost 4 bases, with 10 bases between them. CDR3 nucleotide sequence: TGTGCCATCAGTGTGCGTGCGAGCTATGGCTACACCTTC. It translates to CAISVRASYGYTF.

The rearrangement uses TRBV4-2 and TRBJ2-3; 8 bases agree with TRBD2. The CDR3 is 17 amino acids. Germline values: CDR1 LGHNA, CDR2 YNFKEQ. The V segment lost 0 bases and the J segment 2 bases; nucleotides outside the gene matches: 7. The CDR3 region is CASSQDWGGRFTDTQYF. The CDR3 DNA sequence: TGTGCCAGCAGCCAAGATTGGGGCGGGAGGTTCACAGATACGCAGTATTTT.

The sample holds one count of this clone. DNA of the CDR3: TGCAGCGTCCTCGACAGGGTAGAGACCCTGAATCTTGCCTACGAGCAGTACTTC. Residues: CSVLDRVETLNLAYEQYF. V and J are TRBV29-1 and TRBJ2-5; TRBD1 aligns across 7 bases. TRBJ2-7 explains the end of the DNA better; the J call may be wrong. This CDR3 contains 18 residues. CDR1 SQVTM and CDR2 ANQGSEA come from the germline V gene.

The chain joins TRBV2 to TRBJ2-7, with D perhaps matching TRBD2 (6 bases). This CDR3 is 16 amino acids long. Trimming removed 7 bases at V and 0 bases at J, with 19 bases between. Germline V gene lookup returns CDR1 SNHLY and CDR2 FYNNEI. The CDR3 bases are TGTGCCAGCACTAGTAGATCGGCGGGGCGCTCCTACGAGCAGTACTTC. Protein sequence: CASTSRSAGRSYEQYF. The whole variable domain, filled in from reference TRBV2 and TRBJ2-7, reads EPEVTQTPSHQVTQMGQEVILRCVPISNHLYFYWYRQILGQKVEFLVSFYNNEISEKSEIFDDQFSVERPDGSNFTLKIRSTKLEDSAMYFCASTSRSAGRSYEQYFGPGTRLTVT.

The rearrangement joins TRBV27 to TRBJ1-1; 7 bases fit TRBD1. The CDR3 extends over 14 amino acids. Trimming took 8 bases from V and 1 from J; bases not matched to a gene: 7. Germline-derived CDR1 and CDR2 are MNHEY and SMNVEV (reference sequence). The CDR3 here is CASARTGANTEAFF. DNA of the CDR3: TGTGCCAGCGCACGTACAGGGGCGAACACTGAAGCTTTCTTT.

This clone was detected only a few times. CDR3 in DNA: TGCGCCAGCAGCCAAGAATCCCAGAACACTGAAGCTTTCTTT. Amino acid sequence: CASSQESQNTEAFF. The rearrangement uses TRBV4-3 and TRBJ1-1; D is unresolved. The germline V gene encodes CDR1 LGHNA and CDR2 YSLEER. The CDR3 sequence is 14 residues long. V was trimmed by 0 bases and J by 1 base, leaving 6 bases between them.

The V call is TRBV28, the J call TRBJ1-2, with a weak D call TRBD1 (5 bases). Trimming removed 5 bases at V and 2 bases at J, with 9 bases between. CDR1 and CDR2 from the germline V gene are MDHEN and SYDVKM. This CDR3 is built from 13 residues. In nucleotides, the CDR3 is TGTGCCAGCAGTGCACAGGAGAACTATGGCTACACCTTC. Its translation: CASSAQENYGYTF.

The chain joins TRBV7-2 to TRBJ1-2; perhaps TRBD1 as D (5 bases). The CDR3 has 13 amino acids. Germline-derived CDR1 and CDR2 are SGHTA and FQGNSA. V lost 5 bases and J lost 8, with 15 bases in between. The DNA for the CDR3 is TGTGCCAGCAGCCCTGGGGGGGTGGAGGGCTACACCTTC. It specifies CASSPGGVEGYTF.

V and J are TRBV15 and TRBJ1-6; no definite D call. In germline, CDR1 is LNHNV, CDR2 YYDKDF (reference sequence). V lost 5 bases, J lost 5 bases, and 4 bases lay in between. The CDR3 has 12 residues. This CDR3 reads CATSVDNSPLHF. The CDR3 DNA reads TGTGCCACCAGCGTAGATAATTCACCCCTCCACTTT.

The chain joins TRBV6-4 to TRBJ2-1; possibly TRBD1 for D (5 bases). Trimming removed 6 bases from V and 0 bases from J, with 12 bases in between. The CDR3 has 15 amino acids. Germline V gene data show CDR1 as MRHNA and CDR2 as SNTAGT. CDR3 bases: TGTGCCAGCAGCCGACAGTTAAGCTCCTACAATGAGCAGTTCTTC. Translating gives CASSRQLSSYNEQFF.

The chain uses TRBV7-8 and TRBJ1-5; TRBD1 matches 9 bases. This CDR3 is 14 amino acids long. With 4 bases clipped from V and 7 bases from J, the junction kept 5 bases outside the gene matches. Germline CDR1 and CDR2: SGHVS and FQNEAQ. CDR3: CASSSRTGEQPQHF. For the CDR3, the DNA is TGTGCCAGCAGCTCTAGGACAGGGGAGCAGCCCCAGCATTTT.

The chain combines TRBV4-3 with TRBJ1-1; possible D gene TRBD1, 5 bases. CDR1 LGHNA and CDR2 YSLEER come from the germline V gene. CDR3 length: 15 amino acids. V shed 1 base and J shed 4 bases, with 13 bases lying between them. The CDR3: CASSQVGQGGTEAFF. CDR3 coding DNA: TGCGCCAGCAGCCAAGTTGGGCAGGGCGGCACTGAAGCTTTCTTT.

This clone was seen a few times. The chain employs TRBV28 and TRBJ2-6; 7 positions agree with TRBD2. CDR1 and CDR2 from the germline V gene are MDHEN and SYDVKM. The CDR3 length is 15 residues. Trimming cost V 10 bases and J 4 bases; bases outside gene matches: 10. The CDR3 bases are TGTGCCACCGCAGAGGGAGGGAGAGGGGCCAACGTCCTGACTTTC. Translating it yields CATAEGGRGANVLTF.

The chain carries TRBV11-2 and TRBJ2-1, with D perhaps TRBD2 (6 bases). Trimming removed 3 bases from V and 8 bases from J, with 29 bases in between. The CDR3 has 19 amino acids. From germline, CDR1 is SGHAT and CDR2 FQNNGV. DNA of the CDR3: TGTGCCAGCAGCTTCAAAAAGGGAGGCGGACCCATTCGTTCGTATGAGCAGTTCTTC. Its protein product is CASSFKKGGGPIRSYEQFF.

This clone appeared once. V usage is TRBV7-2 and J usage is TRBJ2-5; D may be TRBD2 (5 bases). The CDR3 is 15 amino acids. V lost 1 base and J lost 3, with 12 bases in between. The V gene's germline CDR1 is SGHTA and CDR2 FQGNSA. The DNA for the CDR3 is TGTGCCAGCAGCTTAGTTCGGGGTAAGGAAGAGACCCAGTACTTC. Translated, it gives CASSLVRGKEETQYF. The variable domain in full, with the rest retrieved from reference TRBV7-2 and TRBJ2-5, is GAGVSQSPSNKVTEKGKDVELRCDPISGHTALYWYRQSLGQGLEFLIYFQGNSAPDKSGLPSDRFSAERTGGSVSTLTIQRTQQEDSAVYLCASSLVRGKEETQYFGPGTRLLVL.

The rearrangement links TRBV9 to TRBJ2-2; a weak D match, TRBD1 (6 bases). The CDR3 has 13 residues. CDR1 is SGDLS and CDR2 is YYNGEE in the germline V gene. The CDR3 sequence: CDAQGRMSGELFF. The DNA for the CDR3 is TGTGACGCGCAGGGGCGCATGAGCGGGGAGCTGTTTTTT. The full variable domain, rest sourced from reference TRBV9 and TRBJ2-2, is DSGVTQTPKHLITATGQRVTLRCSPRSGDLSVYWYQQSLDQGLQFLIQYYNGEERAKGNILERFSAQQFPDLHSELNLSSLELGDSALYFCDAQGRMSGELFFGEGSRLTVL.

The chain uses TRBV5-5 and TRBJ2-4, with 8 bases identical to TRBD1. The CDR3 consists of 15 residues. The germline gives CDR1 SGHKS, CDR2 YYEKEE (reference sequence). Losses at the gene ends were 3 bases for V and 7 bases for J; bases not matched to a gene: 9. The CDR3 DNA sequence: TGTGCCAGCAGCTATCCTCGGACAGGGAATAACATTCAGTACTTC. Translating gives CASSYPRTGNNIQYF.

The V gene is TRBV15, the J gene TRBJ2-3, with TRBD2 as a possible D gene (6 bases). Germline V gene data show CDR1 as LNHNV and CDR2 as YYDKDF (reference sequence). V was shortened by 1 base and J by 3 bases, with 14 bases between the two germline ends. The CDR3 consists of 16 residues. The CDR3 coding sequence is TGTGCCACCAGCAGAGTTGGTAGCGGAATAACAGATACGCAGTATTTT. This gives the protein CATSRVGSGITDTQYF.

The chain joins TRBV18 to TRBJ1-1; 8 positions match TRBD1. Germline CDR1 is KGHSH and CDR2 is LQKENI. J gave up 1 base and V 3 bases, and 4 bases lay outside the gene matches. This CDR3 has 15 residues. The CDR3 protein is CASSPSTGENTEAFF. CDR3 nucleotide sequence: TGTGCCAGCTCACCTTCGACAGGGGAGAACACTGAAGCTTTCTTT. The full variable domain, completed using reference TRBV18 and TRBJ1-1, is NAGVMQNPRHLVRRRGQEARLRCSPMKGHSHVYWYRQLPEEGLKFMVYLQKENIIDESGMPKERFSAEFPKEGPSILRIQQVVRGDSAAYFCASSPSTGENTEAFFGQGTRLTVV.

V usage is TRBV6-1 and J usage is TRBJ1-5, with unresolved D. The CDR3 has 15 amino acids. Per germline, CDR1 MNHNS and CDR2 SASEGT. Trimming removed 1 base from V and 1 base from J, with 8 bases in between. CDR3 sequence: CASSEGVGSNQPQHF. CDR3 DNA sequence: TGTGCCAGCAGTGAAGGGGTGGGCAGCAATCAGCCCCAGCATTTT.

The CDR3: CSTPQGGKTGDRRSGYTF. CDR3 in DNA: TGCAGCACCCCTCAGGGGGGAAAGACAGGGGATCGGAGGAGCGGCTACACCTTC. The rearrangement uses TRBV29-1 and TRBJ1-2; TRBD1 aligns across 8 bases. V was clipped by 8 bases and J by 8 bases; unmatched bases: 28. Per the germline V gene, CDR1 is SQVTM and CDR2 is ANQGSEA. The CDR3 spans 18 residues.

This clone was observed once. DNA of the CDR3: TGTGCCAGCAGCGTATTCCAGGGAAACCTTTACGAGCAGTACTTC. Protein sequence: CASSVFQGNLYEQYF. This chain links TRBV5-5 with TRBJ2-7; a possible D gene is TRBD1 (5 bases). Germline assignment: CDR1 SGHKS and CDR2 YYEKEE (reference sequence). The length of the CDR3 is 15 residues. V lost 4 bases and J lost 4, with 18 bases in between.